This T cell receptor beta chain originates from a study of radiotherapy plus CTLA-4 blockade in lung cancer. The wider study: Among enrolled patients, under 20% responded and 25% to 35% achieved disease control.

Participants had chemo-refractory metastatic non-small-cell lung cancer and were treated with focal radiation plus ipilimumab CTLA-4 blockade. A remark on this clone: Its matching antigen is unknown.

Overall study findings and caveats: Subsequent to radiotherapy plus ipilimumab, tumor-derived TCR clones underwent expansion in blood. Interferon-beta and early blood T cell clone dynamics reportedly predicted response best.

Germline loops: CDR1 SGHAT, CDR2 FQNNGV. The junction had 7 bases not matched to a gene; V was cut back by 5 bases and J by 5 bases. This CDR3 region has 15 residues. Sequenced by immunoSEQ multiplex PCR; TCRdb stores in-frame clones only, minus some. The data contain 75,000 to 100,000 clones, around 88% of them singletons. The source was peripheral blood, collected from a patient treated with radiotherapy plus ipilimumab. The receptor was derived from a human donor with non-small cell lung cancer that progressed on radiotherapy plus ipilimumab. The chain employs TRBV11-2 and TRBJ1-2; the match to TRBD1 covers 11 bases. CDR3 bases: TGTGCCAGCAGCCCCGGACAGGGGGCTTTTTATGGCTACACCTTC. Its translation: CASSPGQGAFYGYTF.